This T cell receptor beta chain was found in a study of blood T cell repertoires in COVID-19. For the study at large: Researchers got acute and convalescent COVID-19 samples from the United States, Italy and Spain.

In the authors' workflow: Reference gene primer amplification yielded estimated nucleated cell counts. The data were produced by immunoSEQ multiplex PCR, yet TCRdb's version contains in-frame clones alone and is incomplete. The V and J calls and clone size are taken from that table; D and trimming were inferred from the DNA. This sample yields 200,000 to 250,000 clones, of which over 70% are seen a single time; roughly 6% belongs to the top ten. Germline values: CDR1 SNHLY, CDR2 FYNNEI. V was trimmed by 2 bases and J by 4 bases, leaving 5 bases between them. This CDR3 comprises 12 residues. There are a few counts of this clone.

The genes are TRBV2 and TRBJ1-2; D gene unclear. Sequencing input: peripheral blood. The receptor's source is a woman aged 70-85 years with acute or convalescent COVID-19. Here the CDR3 DNA reads TGTGCCAGCAGTGAACAGGTCTATGGCTACACCTTC. Translation: CASSEQVYGYTF. The entire variable domain, with the rest obtained from reference TRBV2 and TRBJ1-2, is as follows: EPEVTQTPSHQVTQMGQEVILRCVPISNHLYFYWYRQILGQKVEFLVSFYNNEISEKSEIFDDQFSVERPDGSNFTLKIRSTKLEDSAMYFCASSEQVYGYTFGSGTRLTVV.